This T cell receptor (beta chain) derives from a study of regulatory T cells in long-lasting Graves disease (dated by TCRdb to the early 2020s). Regarding the study in general: Patients with newly diagnosed Graves' disease had been on antithyroid drugs for under 3 months. Peripheral blood TCR sequencing and RNA sequencing compared persistent Graves' disease patients with newly diagnosed Graves' disease patients. The study took place in China and was registered as a clinical trial. A total of roughly 33 samples underwent TCR sequencing: about 13 from persistent and some 20 from newly diagnosed Graves' disease patients.

Sample time point, as interpreted from the label and publication: newly diagnosed GD, antithyroid drugs for less than 3 months. For both TCR sequencing and RNA sequencing, RNA was extracted from PBMCs using TRIzol. The diagnosis of Graves' disease was made according to American Thyroid Association guidelines. Patients were recruited from an endocrinology department in Xi'an, China. Each patient gave about 9.1 milliliters of peripheral blood, collected in an EDTA anticoagulant tube. Ficoll Paque Plus density gradient separation was used to isolate PBMCs, and no further T cell sorting was performed. An Agilent 2100 Bioanalyzer and agarose gel were used to check RNA quality, and a NanoDrop 2000 was used to measure RNA concentration. The library was generated by multiplex PCR. These reads were obtained on an Illumina HiSeq 4000. iRepertoire HTBI primers and Arm-PCR amplification of CDR3 regions were used to construct TCR beta libraries. Gel purification was performed on PCR products prior to sequencing. Processing in the source paper ran as follows. Across samples, 60 to 80 TRBV and 14 TRBJ segments were identified and used for gene usage analysis of CDR3 amino acid clonotypes. Filtered high-quality paired reads were merged into contigs using COPE and FqMerger. BLAST was used to align contigs to IMGT TRBV, TRBD and TRBJ reference genes, and CDR3 was defined according to IMGT. Any clonotype with a frequency above 0.1% was counted as a highly expanded clone. Shannon entropy served as the measure of repertoire diversity, while the Gini coefficient captured V-J evenness. A clonotype was considered public if more than one individual shared it. In TCRdb, the public reads were trimmed at Q25 with fastp and aligned with MiXCR, with productive beta chains retained. Each CDR3 protein gets just one entry, which takes the most common genes and DNA from the rows behind it. The V and J calls were not made by the authors but by TCRdb's processing. This sample lists some 600,000 distinct CDR3 sequences; about 16% were detected once. Together, the top ten hold 12% of the sample.

This clonotype has a handful of counts. The clone's antigen remains unknown. Nothing much larger sits one base from this clone, and base qualities are not available. The full study reports these points: Sequencing and analysis were restricted to the TCR beta chain. Peripheral blood alone was examined, since thyroid tissue, which constituted the primary lesion, could not be accessed. Preferential use of TRBV28, TRBJ1-2 and TRBJ2-5 was observed in persistent disease, whereas TRBV20-1 and TRBJ2-1 were favored in newly diagnosed disease. A larger number of public clonotypes was shared among persistent patients (approximately 3,000) than among newly diagnosed patients (approximately 1,000). The authors acknowledged the small sample size as a limitation that may reduce accuracy. Compared with newly diagnosed patients, patients with persistent Graves' disease had lower TCR Shannon entropy and fewer highly expanded clones, which suggests clonal expansion.

According to the germline V gene, CDR1 reads MDHEN and CDR2 reads SYDVKM. V was cut back by 5 bases and J by 5 bases, leaving a gap of 18 bases between them. The CDR3 goes from the cysteine to the phenylalanine over 15 residues. Only CDR3 DNA remains: 45 bases, in frame from the first base. These data also formed part of another study, on T cells in Graves' hyperthyroidism and ophthalmopathy. Per that second paper: Stable Graves' hyperthyroidism was defined as no progression to ophthalmopathy during 18 months of follow-up. The hyperthyroidism patients were between 18 and 65 years old and newly diagnosed, with a disease duration of less than 2 months. Any patient with an uncontrolled infection, another autoimmune disease, pregnancy or lactation was excluded. Clinical symptoms, serum thyroxine and TRAb, thyroid ultrasound, and orbital computed tomography formed the basis for the diagnoses. A first-round RT-PCR of the TCR CDR3 used the HTBI primer set with the Qiagen OneStep RT-PCR kit. Blood samples also contained most of the expanded thyroid clonotypes (frequency above 0.001), which suggests that blood repertoires may reflect thyroid immune responses. Ophthalmopathy was separated from stable hyperthyroidism by a 13 V-J signature model, with over 85% sensitivity and roughly 81% specificity obtained in cross-validation and 80%/75% obtained in testing. In validation, the model predicted progression to ophthalmopathy a median of about 6.8 months before onset, with approximately 70% sensitivity and nearly 75% specificity. To identify TCR V-J signatures that set the groups apart, the researchers used a discovery cohort of 90 to 100 patients, made up of 40 to 45 with Graves' ophthalmopathy and some 55 with stable Graves' hyperthyroidism. Prospective prediction of ophthalmopathy was tested in an independent validation cohort of some 19 hyperthyroidism patients and 17 patients who later progressed to ophthalmopathy. The roughly 99 discovery patients were divided at random into training and test sets in a 7:3 ratio. Thyroid tissue and blood T-cell repertoires from six Graves' hyperthyroidism patients were also compared in the study. After sampling, hyperthyroidism patients received methimazole starting at 30 mg daily, and ophthalmopathy patients received high-dose intravenous methylprednisolone. A second multiplex PCR round built the libraries, followed by size selection and purification. Libraries were sequenced paired-end with 100 bp reads on an Illumina HiSeq2000. SOAPnuke was used to process the raw data, removing reads that contained adapters or uncalled bases, had a mean Phred below 15, or lacked an exact match to the constant primer or identifier. COPE v1.2.5 was used to merge high-quality paired reads, and clonotypes were defined as unique nucleotide sequences. MiTCR v1.1 was used to align clonotypes to the IMGT TRBV, TRBD and TRBJ reference segments. The analysis was restricted to V-J combinations with a frequency above 0.0001, which together covered roughly 99% of the repertoires. A TCS score was defined as the ratio between F50 (clonal expansion) and ExV (chaos), using BLOSUM62-based TCRdist between CDR3 peptides within each V-J. Welch's t-statistics and random forest reduced fewer than 550 V-J features to 10 to 15, which were used in a naive Bayes classifier (R e1071). Sample size was not statistically predetermined, and investigators were not blinded to group allocation. TCR Vbeta CDR3 sequencing of approximately 140 peripheral blood samples (43 ophthalmopathy, over 70 hyperthyroidism and around 17 progressor patients) is reported in the paper.

This sequence originates from a man aged 18 to 29 with Graves disease. Donor details come from another sample of the same person, matched by shared clones. Sample: peripheral blood mononuclear cells (PBMCs), taken at new diagnosis, from a patient treated with antithyroid drugs. Rearrangement joined TRBV28 to TRBJ2-5; the D region possibly corresponds to TRBD2 (7 bases align). The sequenced DNA is TGTGCCAGCAGTGGTCTGGGGGGGGGCCGGGAGACCCAGTACTTC. The translation is CASSGLGGGRETQYF.